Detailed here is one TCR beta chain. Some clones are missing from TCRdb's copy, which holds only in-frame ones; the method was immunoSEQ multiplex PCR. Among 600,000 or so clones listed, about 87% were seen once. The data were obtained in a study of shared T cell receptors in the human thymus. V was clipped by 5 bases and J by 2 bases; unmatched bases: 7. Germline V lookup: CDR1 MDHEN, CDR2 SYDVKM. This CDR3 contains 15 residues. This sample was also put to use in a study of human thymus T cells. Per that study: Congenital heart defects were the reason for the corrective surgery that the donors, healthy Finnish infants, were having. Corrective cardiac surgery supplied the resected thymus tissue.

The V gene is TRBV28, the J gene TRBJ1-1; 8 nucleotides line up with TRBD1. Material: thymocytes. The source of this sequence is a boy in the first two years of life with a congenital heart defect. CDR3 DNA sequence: TGTGCCAGCAGTACCCGCAGGGGGCCAAACACTGAAGCTTTCTTT. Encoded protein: CASSTRRGPNTEAFF.